This is a list of T cell receptor beta chains from one sample in a study of blood T cell repertoires in COVID-19. Measured with immunoSEQ multiplex PCR; TCRdb has only the in-frame clones, and not every one. Here the sample spans nearly 350,000 clones, approximately 91% being singletons. The sequencing input was peripheral blood. The receptors shown here come from a woman aged 70-85 years with COVID-19, enrolled during active disease. The CDR3 runs from the conserved cysteine through the conserved F or W. A D gene is named only where the DNA matches it firmly. Size is omitted from some rows. Given values are once, few, many or a class for expanded clones.

clone size,V gene,D gene,J gene,CDR3 DNA,CDR3 protein
.,TRBV7-2,TRBD2,TRBJ2-1,TGTGCCAGCAGCCGCACATCGGGGGGGAATGAGCAGTTCTTC,CASSRTSGGNEQFF
.,TRBV18,TRBD1,TRBJ1-2,TGTGCCAGCTCACCACCAGCCGTTTTGGGACAGGGGAAAACCTTC,CASSPPAVLGQGKTF
.,TRBV3-1/TRBV3-2,.,TRBJ1-2,TGTGCCAGCAGCCAAGAGGTCAGGAGGGACTATGGCTACACCTTC,CASSQEVRRDYGYTF
.,TRBV29-1,TRBD1,TRBJ1-1,TGCAGCGCTGACAGGGTGGCTGAAGCTTTCTTT,CSADRVAEAFF
.,TRBV6-5,TRBD2,TRBJ2-7,TGTGCCAGCAGAGTCGGGGCCAGCGGGGGTTACGAGCAGTACTTC,CASRVGASGGYEQYF
.,TRBV9,.,TRBJ2-7,TGTGCCAGCAGCGTAGGCGACAGTACCTACGAGCAGTACTTC,CASSVGDSTYEQYF
.,TRBV19,.,TRBJ2-3,TGTGCCAGTAGTATAGTGGGGGCGACAGATACGCAGTATTTT,CASSIVGATDTQYF
.,TRBV5-1,TRBD1,TRBJ1-2,TGCGCCAGCAGCCCAATCGGACAGGGTGGATTTCCCTATGGCTACACCTTC,CASSPIGQGGFPYGYTF
.,TRBV29-1,.,TRBJ2-3,TGCAGCGCCCGTGGCAAGAGGACAGTCACAGATACGCAGTATTTT,CSARGKRTVTDTQYF
.,TRBV7-2,TRBD1,TRBJ1-6,TGTGCCAGCAGCTTTCGGACAGGGGGCAGTCTTTCGAATAATTCACCCCTCCACTTT,CASSFRTGGSLSNNSPLHF
.,TRBV7-9,TRBD1,TRBJ1-2,TGTGCCAGCAGCAATACCCTGCGGGACAGGGTGTCTGGCTACACCTTC,CASSNTLRDRVSGYTF
.,TRBV3-1/TRBV3-2,.,TRBJ1-1,TGTGCCAGCAGCCAAGTCCTTCCCCGGGTTAACACTGAAGCTTTCTTT,CASSQVLPRVNTEAFF
.,TRBV5-1,.,TRBJ2-1,TGCGCCAGCAGCTCAAATCCAGGGGAGGGATCCTACAATGAGCAGTTCTTC,CASSSNPGEGSYNEQFF
once,TRBV19,TRBD1,TRBJ1-2,TGTGCCAGTACAGGGGGCGCCCAGGGTAGTGGTGGCTACACCTTC,CASTGGAQGSGGYTF
.,TRBV4-1,.,TRBJ2-3,TGCGCCAGCAGCCGCGACGGGACTACAGATACGCAGTATTTT,CASSRDGTTDTQYF
once,TRBV7-8,TRBD2,TRBJ2-1,TGTGCCAGCAGCTCCAGCGGGGGGGCATACAATGAGCAGTTCTTC,CASSSSGGAYNEQFF
.,TRBV7-2,.,TRBJ1-6,TGTGCCAGCAGCTTTGTGGGGCCTAGGTCACCCCTCCACTTT,CASSFVGPRSPLHF
.,TRBV29-1,TRBD1,TRBJ1-2,TGCAGCGTTGTGGGCAGGGGGGATGGCTACACCTTC,CSVVGRGDGYTF
.,TRBV2,.,TRBJ1-2,TGTGCCAGCAGTACCTCTCGGTCCGATGGCTACACCTTC,CASSTSRSDGYTF
.,TRBV24-1,.,TRBJ1-1,TGTGCCACCCGCGGAGGAGAGAACACTGAAGCTTTCTTT,CATRGGENTEAFF
.,TRBV28,.,TRBJ2-7,TGTGCCAGCATAAAGACAGCCGGTGGCTACGAGCAGTACTTC,CASIKTAGGYEQYF
.,TRBV10-2,TRBD1,TRBJ1-2,TGCGCCAGCAGCAGACAGGGGGAGTATGGCTACACCTTC,CASSRQGEYGYTF
.,TRBV2,.,TRBJ1-2,TGTGCCAGCCTACTGGATTGGCTAGCTAACTATGGCTACACCTTC,CASLLDWLANYGYTF
once,TRBV29-1,.,TRBJ2-7,TGCAGCGCCCGACAGAGCTACGAGCAGTACTTC,CSARQSYEQYF
.,TRBV28,.,TRBJ2-6,TGTGCCAGCAGAACCCCCCTAAGAACCTCTGGGGCCAACGTCCTGACTTTC,CASRTPLRTSGANVLTF
.,TRBV28,.,TRBJ1-1,TGTGCCAGCAGTTTAAGCACAGGGTACGGAGCTTTCTTT,CASSLSTGYGAFF
.,TRBV11-2,TRBD2,TRBJ2-3,TGTGCCAGCAGCCTCCCCGGGGGGAAAGCAGATACGCAGTATTTT,CASSLPGGKADTQYF
once,TRBV18,TRBD1,TRBJ2-3,TGTGCCAGCTCACCACCAGGGACAGGGGGCAAAGATACGCAGTATTTT,CASSPPGTGGKDTQYF
.,TRBV11-3,TRBD1,TRBJ2-7,TGTGCCAGCAGCTTACTGACAGGGGAGGAGCAGTACTTC,CASSLLTGEEQYF
.,TRBV5-1,TRBD1,TRBJ1-1,TGCGCCAGCAGGACACAGGGGGAGGGTGAAGCTTTCTTT,CASRTQGEGEAFF
.,TRBV6-5,.,TRBJ2-2,TGTGCCAGCAGTTACTCGAACAGGGCCGGGGAGCTGTTTTTT,CASSYSNRAGELFF
few,TRBV5-1,.,TRBJ1-2,TGCGCCAGCAGCTTGGGGGAGATTTCTAACTATGGCTACACCTTC,CASSLGEISNYGYTF
once,TRBV3-1/TRBV3-2,.,TRBJ1-5,TGTGCCAGCAGCCTAATGGTCGGTCAGCCCCAGCATTTT,CASSLMVGQPQHF
.,TRBV12-5,.,TRBJ1-1,TGTGCTAGTGGTTTATTGGCCACTGAAGCTTTCTTT,CASGLLATEAFF
few,TRBV11-2,TRBD1,TRBJ1-6,TGTGCCAGCAGCTTAGGGGACAGGGGTAATTCACCCCTCCACTTT,CASSLGDRGNSPLHF
.,TRBV13,TRBD1,TRBJ1-4,TGTGCCAGCAGCCCGCGACAGGGGTCGGTTAATGAAAAACTGTTTTTT,CASSPRQGSVNEKLFF